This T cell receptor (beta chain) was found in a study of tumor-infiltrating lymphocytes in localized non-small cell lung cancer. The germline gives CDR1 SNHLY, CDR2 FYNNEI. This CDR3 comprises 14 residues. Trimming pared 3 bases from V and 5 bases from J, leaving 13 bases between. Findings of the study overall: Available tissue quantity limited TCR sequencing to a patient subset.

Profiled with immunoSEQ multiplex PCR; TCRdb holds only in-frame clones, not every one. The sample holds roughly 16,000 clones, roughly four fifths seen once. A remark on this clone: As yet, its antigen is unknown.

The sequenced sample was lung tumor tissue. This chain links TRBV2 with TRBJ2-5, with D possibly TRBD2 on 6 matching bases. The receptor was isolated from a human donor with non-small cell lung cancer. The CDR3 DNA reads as TGTGCCAGCAGTGAGATCGGAGGGGTCGAGACCCAGTACTTC. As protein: CASSEIGGVETQYF. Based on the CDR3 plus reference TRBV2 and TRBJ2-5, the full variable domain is EPEVTQTPSHQVTQMGQEVILRCVPISNHLYFYWYRQILGQKVEFLVSFYNNEISEKSEIFDDQFSVERPDGSNFTLKIRSTKLEDSAMYFCASSEIGGVETQYFGPGTRLLVL.